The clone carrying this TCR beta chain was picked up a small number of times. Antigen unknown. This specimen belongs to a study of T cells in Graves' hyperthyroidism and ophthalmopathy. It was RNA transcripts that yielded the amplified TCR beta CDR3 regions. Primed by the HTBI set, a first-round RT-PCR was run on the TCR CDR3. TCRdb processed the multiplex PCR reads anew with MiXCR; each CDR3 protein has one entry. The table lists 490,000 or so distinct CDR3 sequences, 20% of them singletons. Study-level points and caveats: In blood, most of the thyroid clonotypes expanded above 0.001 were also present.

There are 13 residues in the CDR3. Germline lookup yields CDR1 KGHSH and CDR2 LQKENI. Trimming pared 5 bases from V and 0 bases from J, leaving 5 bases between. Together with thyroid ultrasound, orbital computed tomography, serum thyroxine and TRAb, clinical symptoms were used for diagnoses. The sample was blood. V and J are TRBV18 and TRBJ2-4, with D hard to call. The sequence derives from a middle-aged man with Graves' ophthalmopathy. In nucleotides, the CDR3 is TGTGCCAGCTCAAGGTTAGCCAAAAACATTCAGTACTTC. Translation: CASSRLAKNIQYF.